This TCR beta chain came from a study of tumor-infiltrating lymphocytes in primary liver carcinoma. Study background: Surgery removed the patients' primary liver carcinoma.

CDR1 and CDR2 from the germline V gene are SGHAT and FQNNGV. CDR3 length equals 15 residues. With 5 bases clipped from V and 8 bases from J, the junction kept 11 bases outside the gene matches. This clonotype was observed many times. Extraction also yielded germline DNA, while blood RNA was obtained from unsorted whole blood. Production of TCR beta cDNA used 400 to 600 ng total RNA together with a constant-region primer. Slightly modified ARM-PCR with three nested multiplex PCR rounds yielded TCR beta libraries. Primers for the first two PCR rounds were TRBV1-TRBV30 forward primers and a C-beta reverse primer (around 11 cycles per round). TCRdb recomputed calls from the multiplex PCR reads with MiXCR, one row per CDR3 protein. The sample includes approximately 330,000 distinct CDR3 sequences, roughly two thirds of them seen just once.

The chain couples TRBV11-2 to TRBJ1-1; 10 nucleotides line up with TRBD1. The sample was peripheral blood. The source of this sequence is a man in his forties or fifties with primary liver carcinoma and hepatitis B virus infection. CDR3 in DNA: TGTGCCAGCAGCCCCTGGACAGGGGGGCTTTCGGAAGCTTTCTTT. Translated, it gives CASSPWTGGLSEAFF.